Listed below are T cell receptor beta chains from one sample, sequenced in a study of T-cell reconstitution after alpha-beta-depleted transplantation in children. Using its own MiXCR run on the PCR reads, TCRdb lists one record per CDR3 protein. The table has about 690,000 distinct CDR3 sequences, roughly 15% seen once. The sample in question was PBMCs from the stem cell graft donor, obtained from the stem cell graft. The receptors come from a human donor who donated a stem cell graft to a child with acute myeloid leukemia. The CDR3 runs from the conserved cysteine through the conserved F or W. A D gene is named only where the DNA matches it firmly. A clone size is listed for some rows: how often the clone was seen (once, few, many), or a class if it is expanded.

D gene: -
clone size: few
V gene: TRBV7-9
J gene: TRBJ2-5
CDR3 DNA: TGTGCCAGCAGCTCACGTCCGACCTTCCAAGAGACCCAGTACTTC
CDR3 protein: CASSSRPTFQETQYF

D gene: -
clone size: few
V gene: TRBV5-6
J gene: TRBJ1-1
CDR3 DNA: TGTGCCAGCAGCTGGCAGGATTTCGGGACTGAAGCTTTCTTT
CDR3 protein: CASSWQDFGTEAFF

D gene: TRBD1
clone size: many
V gene: TRBV9
J gene: TRBJ2-5
CDR3 DNA: TGTGCCAGCAGCTCCTGGGACAGGGCGGAGACCCAGTACTTC
CDR3 protein: CASSSWDRAETQYF

D gene: TRBD1
clone size: -
V gene: TRBV24-1
J gene: TRBJ1-2
CDR3 DNA: TGTGCCACCAGTGATACGACAGGGGAAAAAGGTGGCTACACCTTC
CDR3 protein: CATSDTTGEKGGYTF

D gene: TRBD1
clone size: many
V gene: TRBV29-1
J gene: TRBJ2-5
CDR3 DNA: TGCAGCGTACGGGACAGGGGGTGGGAGACCCAGTACTTC
CDR3 protein: CSVRDRGWETQYF

D gene: TRBD1
clone size: many
V gene: TRBV7-3
J gene: TRBJ2-5
CDR3 DNA: TGTGCCAGCAGCTACGGGACAGGGGGCAGGGAGACCCAGTACTTC
CDR3 protein: CASSYGTGGRETQYF

D gene: -
clone size: few
V gene: TRBV29-1
J gene: TRBJ2-5
CDR3 DNA: TGCAGCGTTGAACTTATCGAGGCAGGGACGTACTTC
CDR3 protein: CSVELIEAGTYF

D gene: -
clone size: -
V gene: TRBV12-3/TRBV12-4
J gene: TRBJ2-7
CDR3 DNA: TGTGCCAGCACAAATGGAGGCCGAATTGCCCCGTACTTC
CDR3 protein: CASTNGGRIAPYF

D gene: TRBD2
clone size: many
V gene: TRBV30
J gene: TRBJ2-1
CDR3 DNA: TGTGCCTGGAGTGTATCCCACGGGGAGGGCAATGAGCAGTTCTTC
CDR3 protein: CAWSVSHGEGNEQFF

D gene: TRBD1
clone size: -
V gene: TRBV24-1
J gene: TRBJ2-1
CDR3 DNA: TGTGCCACCAGCCCGCCGGGACAGGGGTACAATGAGCAGTTCTTC
CDR3 protein: CATSPPGQGYNEQFF

D gene: -
clone size: -
V gene: TRBV20-1
J gene: TRBJ2-1
CDR3 DNA: TGCTGTGCTAGAGATCCTCGCGGTGGGGGACCCTACAATGAGCAGTTCTTC
CDR3 protein: CCARDPRGGGPYNEQFF

D gene: -
clone size: few
V gene: TRBV5-1
J gene: TRBJ2-5
CDR3 DNA: TGCGCCAGCAGCTTGATCGGACGCGAAGGGACCCAGTACTTC
CDR3 protein: CASSLIGREGTQYF